This TCR beta chain was profiled in a study of blood T cell repertoires in COVID-19. Study as a whole: COVID-19 samples, acute and convalescent, were from the United States, Italy and Spain.

Some clones are missing from TCRdb's copy, which holds only in-frame ones; the method was immunoSEQ multiplex PCR. Among approximately 200,000 clones listed, 70% to 90% were seen once. CDR1 is SNHLY, CDR2 FYNNEI, per germline. This CDR3 is 13 amino acids long. V dropped 4 bases and J dropped 7; count of bases not matched to a gene: 0. This receptor was obtained from a woman aged 25 to 45 who had been exposed to COVID-19. The rearrangement links TRBV2 to TRBJ2-1, with 11 positions matching TRBD2. Sequencing was done on a sample of PBMCs or T cells enriched from blood (not recorded which). The chain's CDR3 is CASSGLAGNEQFF. The CDR3 nucleotides are TGTGCCAGCAGTGGACTAGCGGGGAATGAGCAGTTCTTC.